These 12 T cell receptor beta chains originate from one sample sequenced in a study of blood T cell repertoires in COVID-19. TCRdb's copy holds only in-frame clones and misses some; the assay was immunoSEQ multiplex PCR. The sample has 91,000 or so clones, approximately 87% seen once. The sample taken for sequencing was peripheral blood. These receptor sequences come from a human donor in a cohort sampled during active COVID-19.

This clone appeared a single time. The gene calls are TRBV3-1 (or the pseudogene TRBV3-2) and TRBJ1-1; D ambiguous. The germline V gene has CDR1 LGHDT and CDR2 YNNKEL (reference sequence). The CDR3 contains 14 residues. The V end lost 3 bases, the J end lost 11 bases, and 19 bases lay between the germline ends. This CDR3 reads CASSQVTQAGWAFF. DNA of the CDR3: TGTGCCAGCAGCCAGGTCACGCAGGCCGGATGGGCTTTCTTT.

CDR3 DNA: TGTGCCAGCAGTGAATCTTACCCAGGGGGGACGATGAACACTGAAGCTTTCTTT. This encodes CASSESYPGGTMNTEAFF. V and J are TRBV6-1 and TRBJ1-1; 7 nucleotides align to TRBD1. CDR1 is MNHNS, CDR2 SASEGT, per germline. CDR3 length: 18 amino acids. The ends lost 2 bases at V and 0 bases at J; junction bases unmatched: 12.

The CDR3 protein is CASSPTSGGVNEQFF. The CDR3 DNA follows: TGTGCCAGCAGTCCAACTAGCGGGGGGGTCAATGAGCAGTTCTTC. The gene calls are TRBV7-9 and TRBJ2-1, with 13 bases fitting TRBD2. V shed 6 bases and J 6 bases; nucleotides not matched to a gene: 5. Germline assignment: CDR1 SEHNR and CDR2 FQNEAQ (reference sequence). The CDR3 consists of 15 residues.

CDR3 protein: CAWSGTGAYGYTF. The DNA of the CDR3 is TGTGCCTGGAGTGGGACAGGAGCCTATGGCTACACCTTC. V is TRBV30 and J is TRBJ1-2, with 7 bases lining up with TRBD1. Germline loops: CDR1 GTSNPN, CDR2 SVGIG (reference sequence). The length of the CDR3 is 13 residues. Trimming at V came to 1 base and at J to 4 bases, leaving 3 bases not matched to a gene. The full variable domain, with the rest looked up from reference TRBV30 and TRBJ1-2, is SQTIHQWPATLVQPVGSPLSLECTVEGTSNPNLYWYRQAAGRGLQLLFYSVGIGQISSEVPQNLSASRPQDRQFILSSKKLLLSDSGFYLCAWSGTGAYGYTFGSGTRLTVV.

This chain uses TRBV9 with TRBJ2-3, with a possible D match to TRBD2 (5 bases). Trimming stripped 0 bases from V and 0 bases from J, with 11 bases between. CDR1 and CDR2 from the germline V gene are SGDLS and YYNGEE. The CDR3 consists of 16 residues. The CDR3 loop reads CASSVEAATSTDTQYF. The CDR3, as DNA: TGTGCCAGCAGCGTAGAAGCGGCCACTAGCACAGATACGCAGTATTTT.

The chain links TRBV19 to TRBJ1-1; no definite D call. This CDR3 has 13 residues. V lost 7 bases to trimming and J lost 0 bases, with 9 bases between them. Germline CDR1 is LNHDA and CDR2 is SQIVND (reference sequence). Here the CDR3 DNA reads TGTGCCAGTACTCAACAGCTGAACACTGAAGCTTTCTTT. Protein product: CASTQQLNTEAFF.

This clone showed up just a few times. The V gene is TRBV4-1, the J gene TRBJ2-7, with 10 nucleotides matching TRBD2. Germline lookup yields CDR1 MGHRA and CDR2 YSYEKL. V was pared by 4 bases and J by 4 bases, with 13 bases of the junction left unmatched. This CDR3 is 17 amino acids long. The CDR3 loop is CASSPAPPSGGQYEQYF. DNA of the CDR3: TGCGCCAGCAGCCCCGCGCCCCCTAGCGGGGGTCAATACGAGCAGTACTTC.

The chain couples TRBV6-2 or TRBV6-3 to TRBJ2-5; TRBD1 matches 9 bases. The CDR3 length is 18 residues. CDR1 is MNHEY and CDR2 is SVGEGT in the germline V gene. J lost 2 bases, V lost 4 bases, and 14 bases had no gene match. CDR3 sequence reads: CASSFHMGQGGTQETQYF. The CDR3 coding sequence is TGTGCCAGCAGTTTCCACATGGGACAGGGAGGAACACAAGAGACCCAGTACTTC.

The rearrangement joins TRBV10-3 to TRBJ1-1, with TRBD1 matching over 9 bases. This CDR3 region has 17 residues. Germline V CDR1 and CDR2: ENHRY, SYGVKD. V gave up 3 bases and J gave up 1 base; unmatched junction bases: 9. In nucleotides, the CDR3 is TGTGCCATCAGTGACCGAACGGGACAGGGCGGGAACACTGAAGCTTTCTTT. This gives the protein CAISDRTGQGGNTEAFF.

This sequence joins TRBV25-1 and TRBJ2-7; a possible D gene is TRBD1 (5 bases). V gave up 5 bases and J gave up 0 bases, with 11 bases separating them. Germline V CDR1 and CDR2: MGHDK, SYGVNS. The CDR3 has 14 residues. The CDR3 sequence: CASSLQASSYEQYF. CDR3 nucleotides: TGTGCCAGCAGTTTACAGGCGAGCTCCTACGAGCAGTACTTC.

This clone occurred a few times. The chain uses TRBV4-2 and TRBJ1-2; 11 positions match TRBD1. With 0 bases clipped from V and 4 bases from J, the junction kept 7 bases outside the gene matches. The germline V gene encodes CDR1 LGHNA and CDR2 YNFKEQ. The length of the CDR3 is 17 residues. The CDR3 loop reads CASSQEWRDRGAYGYTF. The DNA for the CDR3 is TGTGCCAGCAGCCAAGAATGGAGGGACAGGGGGGCCTATGGCTACACCTTC.

The chain couples TRBV7-2 to TRBJ2-7, with D possibly being TRBD1 (5 bases). Germline V gene data show CDR1 as SGHTA and CDR2 as FQGNSA. Trimming took 6 bases from V and 3 from J, leaving 18 bases between them. This CDR3 spans 15 amino acids. CDR3 DNA sequence: TGTGCCAGCAGTATTCAGGGAAAGGACGGCTACGAGCAGTACTTC. This encodes CASSIQGKDGYEQYF.